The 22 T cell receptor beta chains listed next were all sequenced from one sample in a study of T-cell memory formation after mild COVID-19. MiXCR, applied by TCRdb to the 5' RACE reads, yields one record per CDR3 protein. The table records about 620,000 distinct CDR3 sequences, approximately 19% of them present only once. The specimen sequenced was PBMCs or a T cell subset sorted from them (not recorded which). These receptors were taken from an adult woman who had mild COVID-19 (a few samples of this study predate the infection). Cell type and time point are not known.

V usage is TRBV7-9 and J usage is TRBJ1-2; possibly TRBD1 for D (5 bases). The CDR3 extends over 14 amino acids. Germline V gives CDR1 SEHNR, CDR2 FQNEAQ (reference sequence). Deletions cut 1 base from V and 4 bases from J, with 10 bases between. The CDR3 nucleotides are TGTGCCAGCAGCTTAGGACAGCGTACCTATGGCTACACCTTC. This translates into CASSLGQRTYGYTF. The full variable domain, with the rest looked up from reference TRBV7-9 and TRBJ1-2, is DTGVSQNPRHKITKRGQNVTFRCDPISEHNRLYWYRQTLGQGPEFLTYFQNEAQLEKSRLLSDRFSAERPKGSFSTLEIQRTEQGDSAMYLCASSLGQRTYGYTFGSGTRLTVV.

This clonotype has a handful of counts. The CDR3 bases are TGCAGCGTTGCGGAGCGGGGCACAGATACGCAGTATTTT. Protein product: CSVAERGTDTQYF. The chain links TRBV29-1 to TRBJ2-3, with D perhaps TRBD2 (6 bases). Trimming took off 4 bases at V and 1 base at J, with 9 bases between the two ends. The CDR3 contains 13 residues. Germline values: CDR1 SQVTM, CDR2 ANQGSEA.

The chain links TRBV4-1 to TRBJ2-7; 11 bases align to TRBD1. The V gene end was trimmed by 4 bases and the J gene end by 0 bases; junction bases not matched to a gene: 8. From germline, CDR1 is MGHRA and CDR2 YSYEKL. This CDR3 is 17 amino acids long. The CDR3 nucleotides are TGCGCCAGCAGCCGAATAGGACAGGGGGCAAGCTCCTACGAGCAGTACTTC. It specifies CASSRIGQGASSYEQYF.

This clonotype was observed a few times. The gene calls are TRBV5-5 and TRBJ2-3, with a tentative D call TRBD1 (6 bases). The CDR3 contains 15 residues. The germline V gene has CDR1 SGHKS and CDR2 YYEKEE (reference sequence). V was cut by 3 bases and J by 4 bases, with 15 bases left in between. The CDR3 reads CASSSVQGWADTQYF. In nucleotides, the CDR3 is TGTGCCAGCAGCTCGGTGCAGGGGTGGGCAGATACGCAGTATTTT.

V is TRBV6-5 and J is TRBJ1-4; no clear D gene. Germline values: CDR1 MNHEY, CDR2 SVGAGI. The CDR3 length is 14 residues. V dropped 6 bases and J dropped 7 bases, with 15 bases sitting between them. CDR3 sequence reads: CASRPPGQAEKLFF. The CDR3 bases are TGTGCCAGCAGGCCCCCGGGTCAAGCTGAAAAACTGTTTTTT.

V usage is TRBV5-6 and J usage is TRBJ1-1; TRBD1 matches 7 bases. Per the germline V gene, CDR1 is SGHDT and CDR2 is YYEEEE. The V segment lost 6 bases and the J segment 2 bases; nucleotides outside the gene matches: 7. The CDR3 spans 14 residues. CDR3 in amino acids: CASNDGTVNTEAFF. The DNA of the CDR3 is TGTGCCAGCAACGACGGGACAGTAAACACTGAAGCTTTCTTT. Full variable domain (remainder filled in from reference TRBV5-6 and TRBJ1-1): DAGVTQSPTHLIKTRGQQVTLRCSPKSGHDTVSWYQQALGQGPQFIFQYYEEEERQRGNFPDRFSGHQFPNYSSELNVNALLLGDSALYLCASNDGTVNTEAFFGQGTRLTVV.

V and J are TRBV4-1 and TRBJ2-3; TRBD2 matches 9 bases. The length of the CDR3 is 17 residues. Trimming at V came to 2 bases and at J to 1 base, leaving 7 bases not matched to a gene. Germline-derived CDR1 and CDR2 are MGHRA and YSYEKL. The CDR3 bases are TGCGCCAGCAGCCAACATCCTTTAGCGGGGGGCACAGATACGCAGTATTTT. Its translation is CASSQHPLAGGTDTQYF.

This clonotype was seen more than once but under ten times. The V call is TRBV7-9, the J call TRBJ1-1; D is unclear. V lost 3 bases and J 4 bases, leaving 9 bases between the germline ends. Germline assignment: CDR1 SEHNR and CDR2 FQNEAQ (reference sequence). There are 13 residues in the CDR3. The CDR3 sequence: CASSLGETTEAFF. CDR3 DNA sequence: TGTGCCAGCAGCTTGGGAGAAACCACTGAAGCTTTCTTT.

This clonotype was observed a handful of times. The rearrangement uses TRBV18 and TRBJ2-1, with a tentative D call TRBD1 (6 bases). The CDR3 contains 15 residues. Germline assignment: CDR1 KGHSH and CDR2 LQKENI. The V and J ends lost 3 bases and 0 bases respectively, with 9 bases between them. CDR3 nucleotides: TGTGCCAGCTCACCGCAGGGGAGCTCCTACAATGAGCAGTTCTTC. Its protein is CASSPQGSSYNEQFF.

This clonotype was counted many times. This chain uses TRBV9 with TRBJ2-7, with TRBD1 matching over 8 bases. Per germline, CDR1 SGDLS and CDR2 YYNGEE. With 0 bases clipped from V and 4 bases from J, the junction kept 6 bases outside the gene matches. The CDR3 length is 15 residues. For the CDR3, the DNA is TGTGCCAGCAGCGTAGGACAGGGGAGTGGGTACGAGCAGTACTTC. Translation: CASSVGQGSGYEQYF.

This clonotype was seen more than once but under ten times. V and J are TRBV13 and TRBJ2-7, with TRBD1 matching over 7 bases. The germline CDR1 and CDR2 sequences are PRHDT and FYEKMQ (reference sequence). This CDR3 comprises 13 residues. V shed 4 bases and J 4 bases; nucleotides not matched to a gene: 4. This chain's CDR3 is CASSSQQGYEQYF. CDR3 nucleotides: TGTGCCAGCAGCTCTCAACAGGGGTACGAGCAGTACTTC.

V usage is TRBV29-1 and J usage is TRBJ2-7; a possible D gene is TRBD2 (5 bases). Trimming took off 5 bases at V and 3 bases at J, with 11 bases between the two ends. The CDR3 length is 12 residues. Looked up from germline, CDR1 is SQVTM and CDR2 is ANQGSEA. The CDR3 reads CSVRVSGYEQYF. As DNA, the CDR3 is TGCAGCGTTCGTGTGAGCGGCTACGAGCAGTACTTC.

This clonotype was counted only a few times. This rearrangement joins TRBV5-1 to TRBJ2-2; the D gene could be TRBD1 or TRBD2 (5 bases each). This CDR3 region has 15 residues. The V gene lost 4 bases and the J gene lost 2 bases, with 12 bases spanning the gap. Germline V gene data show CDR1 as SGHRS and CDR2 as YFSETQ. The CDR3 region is CASSRNGDNTGELFF. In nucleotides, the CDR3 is TGCGCCAGCAGCCGAAATGGGGACAACACCGGGGAGCTGTTTTTT.

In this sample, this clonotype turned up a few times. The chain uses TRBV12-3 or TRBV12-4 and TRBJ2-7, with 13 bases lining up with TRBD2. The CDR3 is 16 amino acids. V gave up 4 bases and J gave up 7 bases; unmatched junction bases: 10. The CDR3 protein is CASSSKGTSGVGEQYF. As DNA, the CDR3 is TGTGCCAGCAGTTCGAAAGGGACTAGCGGGGTAGGAGAGCAGTACTTC.

The CDR3 region is CASSGSGQLNSPLHF. The CDR3 DNA follows: TGTGCCAGCTCCGGATCGGGACAGCTAAATTCACCCCTCCACTTT. The rearrangement joins TRBV28 to TRBJ1-6, with 7 bases aligning to TRBD1. This CDR3 has 15 amino acids. Unmatched junction bases numbered 11, after V lost 8 bases and J lost 7 bases. Germline lookup yields CDR1 MDHEN and CDR2 SYDVKM.

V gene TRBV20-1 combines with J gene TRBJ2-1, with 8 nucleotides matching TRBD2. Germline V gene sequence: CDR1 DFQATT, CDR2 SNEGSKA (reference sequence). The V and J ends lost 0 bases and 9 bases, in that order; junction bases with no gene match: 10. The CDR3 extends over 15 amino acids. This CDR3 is CSARDLGTGTSEQFF. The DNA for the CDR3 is TGCAGTGCTAGAGATCTAGGTACGGGGACTAGTGAGCAGTTCTTC.

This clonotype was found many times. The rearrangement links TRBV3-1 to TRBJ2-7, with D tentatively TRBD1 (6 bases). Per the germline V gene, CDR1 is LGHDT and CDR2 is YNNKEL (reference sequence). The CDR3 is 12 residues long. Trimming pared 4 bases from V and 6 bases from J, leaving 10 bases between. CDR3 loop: CASSRGGVEQYF. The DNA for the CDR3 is TGTGCCAGCAGCCGAGGGGGAGTCGAGCAGTACTTC.

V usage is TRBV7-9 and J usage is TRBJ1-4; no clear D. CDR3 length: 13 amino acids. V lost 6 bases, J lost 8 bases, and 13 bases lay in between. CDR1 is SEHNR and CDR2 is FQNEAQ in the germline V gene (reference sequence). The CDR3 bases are TGTGCCAGCAGTGGGTCTCCCCGGGAAAAACTGTTTTTT. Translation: CASSGSPREKLFF. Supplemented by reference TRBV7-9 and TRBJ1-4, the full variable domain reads DTGVSQNPRHKITKRGQNVTFRCDPISEHNRLYWYRQTLGQGPEFLTYFQNEAQLEKSRLLSDRFSAERPKGSFSTLEIQRTEQGDSAMYLCASSGSPREKLFFGSGTQLSVL.

The CDR3: CASSEGAGTWETQYF. DNA of the CDR3: TGTGCCAGCAGCGAAGGAGCGGGAACCTGGGAGACCCAGTACTTC. The chain recombines TRBV9 with TRBJ2-5; 7 nucleotides line up with TRBD2. Losses at the gene ends were 3 bases for V and 5 bases for J; bases not matched to a gene: 10. In germline, CDR1 is SGDLS, CDR2 YYNGEE. The CDR3 length is 15 residues.

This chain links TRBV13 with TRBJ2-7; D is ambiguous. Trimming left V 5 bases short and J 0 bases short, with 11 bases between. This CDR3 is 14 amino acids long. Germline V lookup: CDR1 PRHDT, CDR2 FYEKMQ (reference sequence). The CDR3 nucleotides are TGTGCCAGCAGCATGACTCCCGTCTCCTACGAGCAGTACTTC. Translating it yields CASSMTPVSYEQYF.

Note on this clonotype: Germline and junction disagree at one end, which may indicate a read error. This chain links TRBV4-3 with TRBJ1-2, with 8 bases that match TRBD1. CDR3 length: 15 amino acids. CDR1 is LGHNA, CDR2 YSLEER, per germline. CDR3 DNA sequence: TGCGACAGCAGTCCCGGACAGGGCTTGGCCTATGGCTACACCTTC. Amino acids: CDSSPGQGLAYGYTF.

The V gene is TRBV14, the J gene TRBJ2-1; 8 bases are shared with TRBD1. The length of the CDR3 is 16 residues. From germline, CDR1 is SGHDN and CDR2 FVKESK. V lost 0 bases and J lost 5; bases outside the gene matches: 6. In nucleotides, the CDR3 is TGTGCCAGCAGCCAAGATCGTGCGACAGGGGACAATGAGCAGTTCTTC. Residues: CASSQDRATGDNEQFF.